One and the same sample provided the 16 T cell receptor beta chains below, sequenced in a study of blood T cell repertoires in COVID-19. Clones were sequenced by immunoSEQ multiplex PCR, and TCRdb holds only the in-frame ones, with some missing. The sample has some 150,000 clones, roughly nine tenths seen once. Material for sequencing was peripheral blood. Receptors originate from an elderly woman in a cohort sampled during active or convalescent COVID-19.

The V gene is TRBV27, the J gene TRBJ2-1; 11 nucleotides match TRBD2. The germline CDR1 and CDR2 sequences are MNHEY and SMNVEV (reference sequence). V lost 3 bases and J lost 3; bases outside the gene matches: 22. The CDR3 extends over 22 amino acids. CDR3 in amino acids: CASSFHTLSRASGRIGYNEQFF. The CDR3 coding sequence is TGTGCCAGCAGTTTTCATACACTATCCCGCGCTAGCGGGAGGATCGGCTACAATGAGCAGTTCTTC.

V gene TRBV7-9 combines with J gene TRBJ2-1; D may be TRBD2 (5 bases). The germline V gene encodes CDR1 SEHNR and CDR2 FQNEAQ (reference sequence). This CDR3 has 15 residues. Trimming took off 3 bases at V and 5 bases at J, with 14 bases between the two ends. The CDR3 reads CASSFITRLNNEQFF. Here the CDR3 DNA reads TGTGCCAGCAGCTTCATCACCAGACTAAACAATGAGCAGTTCTTC.

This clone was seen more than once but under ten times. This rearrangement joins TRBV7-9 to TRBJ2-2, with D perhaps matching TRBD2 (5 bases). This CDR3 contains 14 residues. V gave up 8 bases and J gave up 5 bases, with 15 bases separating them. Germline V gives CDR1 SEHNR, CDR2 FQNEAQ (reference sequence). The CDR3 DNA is TGTGCCAGCGACCTTCTCCGGGGAACCGGGGAGCTGTTTTTT. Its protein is CASDLLRGTGELFF.

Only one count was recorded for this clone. The CDR3 DNA reads TGTGCCACCAGTGATTTGGCATGGAAAAAGGGACTAGCGGTAGAGCAGTTCTTC. Protein: CATSDLAWKKGLAVEQFF. This sequence joins TRBV24-1 and TRBJ2-1, with 11 bases that match TRBD2. Germline V gene data show CDR1 as KGHDR and CDR2 as SFDVKD. Trimming removed 0 bases from V and 10 bases from J; junction bases left unmatched: 13. CDR3 length equals 18 residues.

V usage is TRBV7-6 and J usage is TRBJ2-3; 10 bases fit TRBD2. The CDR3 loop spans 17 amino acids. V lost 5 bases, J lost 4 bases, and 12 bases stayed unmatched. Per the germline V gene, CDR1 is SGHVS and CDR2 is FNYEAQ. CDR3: CASSPRVAGGPADTQYF. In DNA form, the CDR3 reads TGTGCCAGCAGCCCCCGGGTAGCGGGAGGCCCGGCAGATACGCAGTATTTT.

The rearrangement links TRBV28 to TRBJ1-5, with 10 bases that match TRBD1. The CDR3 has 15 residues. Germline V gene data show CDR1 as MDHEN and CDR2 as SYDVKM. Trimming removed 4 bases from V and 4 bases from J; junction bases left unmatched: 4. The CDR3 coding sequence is TGTGCCAGCAGTTCCCCGGGACAGGGGAATCAGCCCCAGCATTTT. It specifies CASSSPGQGNQPQHF.

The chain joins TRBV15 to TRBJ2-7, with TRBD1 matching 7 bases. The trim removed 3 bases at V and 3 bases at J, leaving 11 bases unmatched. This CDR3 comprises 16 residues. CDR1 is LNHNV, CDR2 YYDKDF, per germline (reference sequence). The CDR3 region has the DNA TGTGCCACCAGCAGCCCCAATCGACAGGGAAACTACGAGCAGTACTTC. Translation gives CATSSPNRQGNYEQYF.

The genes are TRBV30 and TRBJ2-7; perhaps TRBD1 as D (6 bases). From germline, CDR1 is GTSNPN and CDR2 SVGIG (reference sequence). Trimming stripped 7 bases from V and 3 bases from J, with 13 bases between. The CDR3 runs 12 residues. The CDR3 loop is CASGTYDYEQYF. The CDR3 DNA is TGTGCCTCCGGGACATACGACTACGAGCAGTACTTC.

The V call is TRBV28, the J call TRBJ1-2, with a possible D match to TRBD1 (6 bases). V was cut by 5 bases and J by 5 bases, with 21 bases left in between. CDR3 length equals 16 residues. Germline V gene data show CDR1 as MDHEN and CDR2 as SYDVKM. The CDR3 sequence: CASSTTGGYPEYGYTF. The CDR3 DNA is TGTGCCAGCAGTACGACAGGAGGCTACCCCGAGTATGGCTACACCTTC.

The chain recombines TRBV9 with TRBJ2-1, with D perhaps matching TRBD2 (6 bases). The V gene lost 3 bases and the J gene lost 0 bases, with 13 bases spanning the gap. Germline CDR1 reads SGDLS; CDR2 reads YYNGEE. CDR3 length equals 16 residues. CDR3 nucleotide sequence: TGTGCCAGCAGCGCGGGGGAGTGGAGCTCCTACAATGAGCAGTTCTTC. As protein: CASSAGEWSSYNEQFF.

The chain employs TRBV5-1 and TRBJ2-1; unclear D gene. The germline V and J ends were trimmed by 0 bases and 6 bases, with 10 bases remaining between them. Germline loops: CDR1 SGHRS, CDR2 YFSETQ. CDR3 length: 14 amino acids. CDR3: CASSLGQNSNEQFF. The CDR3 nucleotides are TGCGCCAGCAGCTTGGGACAAAATAGCAATGAGCAGTTCTTC.

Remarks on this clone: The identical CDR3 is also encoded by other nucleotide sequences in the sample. CDR3 nucleotides: TGCGCCAGCAGCTTGGCAGGAAATCAGCCCCAGCATTTT. The encoded protein is CASSLAGNQPQHF. The V call is TRBV5-1, the J call TRBJ1-5; D unclear. Trimming left V 0 bases short and J 4 bases short, with 5 bases between. The germline CDR1 and CDR2 sequences are SGHRS and YFSETQ. The CDR3 spans 13 residues.

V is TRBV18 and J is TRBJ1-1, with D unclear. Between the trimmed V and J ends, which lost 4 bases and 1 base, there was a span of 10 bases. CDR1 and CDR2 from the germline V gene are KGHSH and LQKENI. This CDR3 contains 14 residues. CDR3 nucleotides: TGTGCCAGCTCACGAGAGCATGGGAACACTGAAGCTTTCTTT. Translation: CASSREHGNTEAFF.

The CDR3 reads CASQGSGWNTEAFF. The CDR3 region has the DNA TGCGCCAGCCAGGGGTCAGGATGGAACACTGAAGCTTTCTTT. V and J are TRBV5-1 and TRBJ1-1; TRBD1 is a possible D gene (6 bases). Trimming pared 7 bases from V and 1 base from J, leaving 14 bases between. CDR3 length: 14 residues. Germline-derived CDR1 and CDR2 are SGHRS and YFSETQ. Combining the CDR3 with reference TRBV5-1 and TRBJ1-1 gives the whole variable domain KAGVTQTPRYLIKTRGQQVTLSCSPISGHRSVSWYQQTPGQGLQFLFEYFSETQRNKGNFPGRFSGRQFSNSRSEMNVSTLELGDSALYLCASQGSGWNTEAFFGQGTRLTVV.

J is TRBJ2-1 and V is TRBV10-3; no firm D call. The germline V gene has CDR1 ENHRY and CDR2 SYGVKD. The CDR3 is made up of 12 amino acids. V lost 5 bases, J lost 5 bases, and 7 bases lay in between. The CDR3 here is CAISIENNEQFF. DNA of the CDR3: TGTGCCATCAGTATAGAAAACAATGAGCAGTTCTTC.

The CDR3: CASSSTGTGGLNYGYTF. The CDR3 region has the DNA TGTGCCAGCAGTTCCACCGGGACAGGGGGTCTGAACTATGGCTACACCTTC. The genes are TRBV28 and TRBJ1-2; 11 nucleotides match TRBD1. The CDR3 length is 17 residues. After removal of 4 bases from V and 2 bases from J, the junction contained 9 bases not matched to a gene. From germline, CDR1 is MDHEN and CDR2 SYDVKM.